A single sample is the source of the 6 T cell receptor beta chains below, sequenced in a study of T cells in Graves' hyperthyroidism and ophthalmopathy. The investigators amplified TCR beta CDR3 regions from RNA transcripts. The HTBI set primed first-round TCR CDR3 RT-PCR. TCRdb used MiXCR to reprocess the multiplex PCR reads, holding one entry per CDR3 protein. The table has approximately 430,000 distinct CDR3 sequences, less than 20% seen once; the top ten hold 11% to 15%. Sequencing input: blood. Receptor source: a woman aged 18-29 years with Graves' hyperthyroidism.

This clonotype was seen ten or more times. The chain has TRBV6-4 and TRBJ1-5, with 8 bases matching TRBD1. This CDR3 spans 19 amino acids. Germline values: CDR1 MRHNA, CDR2 SNTAGT. The V gene end was trimmed by 8 bases and the J gene end by 0 bases; junction bases not matched to a gene: 18. This CDR3 reads CASRGEMDRVPLSNQPQHF. CDR3 coding DNA: TGTGCCAGCCGGGGGGAAATGGACAGGGTCCCCCTTAGCAATCAGCCCCAGCATTTT.

As concerns this clonotype: A much larger clone lies a single base off, so this may be a read error. In nucleotides, the CDR3 is TGCAGTGTCGAGTCAGGTAGCACTGAAGCTTTCTTT. Amino acids: CSVESGSTEAFF. The chain is built from TRBV20-1 and TRBJ1-1; no clear D gene. Trimming removed 7 bases at V and 4 bases at J, with 13 bases between. The germline CDR1 and CDR2 sequences are DFQATT and SNEGSKA (reference sequence). The CDR3 covers 12 residues.

The sample holds a few counts of this clonotype. The chain joins TRBV20-1 to TRBJ1-2, with 10 bases fitting TRBD1. Germline values: CDR1 DFQATT, CDR2 SNEGSKA (reference sequence). J was trimmed by 5 bases and V by 4 bases; bases with no gene match: 7. This CDR3 is built from 14 residues. CDR3 coding DNA: TGCAGTGCTATCCGGGACAGGGGTCTATATGGCTACACCTTC. The encoded protein is CSAIRDRGLYGYTF.

This clonotype was counted ten times or more. The J gene is TRBJ2-7, the V gene TRBV20-1, with TRBD2 identical over 8 bases. CDR3 length equals 15 residues. Germline trimming cut 0 bases from V and 0 bases from J; bases unmatched to any gene: 4. Germline-derived CDR1 and CDR2 are DFQATT and SNEGSKA (reference sequence). The DNA of the CDR3 is TGCAGTGCTAGAGATTGGCGGGAGGCCTCCTACGAGCAGTACTTC. Protein sequence: CSARDWREASYEQYF.

This clonotype was recorded at least ten times. The genes are TRBV3-2 and TRBJ1-2; TRBD1 is the table's D call and was not checked against the DNA. TRBV3-2 counts as a pseudogene. This CDR3 contains 14 residues. For the CDR3, the DNA is TGTGCCAGCAGCCAAGAAGGACAGGCATATGGCTACACCTTC. Its protein product is CASSQEGQAYGYTF.

In this sample, this clonotype turned up many times. The V call is TRBV11-1, the J call TRBJ1-1; D not certain. The CDR3 contains 14 residues. The V end lost 2 bases, the J end lost 5 bases, and 12 bases lay between the germline ends. Germline CDR1 reads SGHAT; CDR2 reads FQDESV (reference sequence). The CDR3 DNA reads TGTGCCAGCAGCTTATTCGGGGTGGGTACTGAAGCTTTCTTT. It encodes CASSLFGVGTEAFF.